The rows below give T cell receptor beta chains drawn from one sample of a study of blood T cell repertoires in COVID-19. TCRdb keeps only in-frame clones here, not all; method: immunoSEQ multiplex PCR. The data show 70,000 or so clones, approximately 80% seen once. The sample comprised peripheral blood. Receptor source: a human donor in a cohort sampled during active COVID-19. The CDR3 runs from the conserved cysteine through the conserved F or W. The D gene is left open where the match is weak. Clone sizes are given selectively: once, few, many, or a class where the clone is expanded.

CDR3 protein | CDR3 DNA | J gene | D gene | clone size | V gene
CASSHRDTPHGTQYF | TGTGCCAGCAGTCACCGGGACACACCTCATGGGACCCAGTACTTC | TRBJ2-5 | . | few | TRBV27
CASSPREGSYSGANVLTF | TGCGCCAGCAGCCCGAGGGAGGGGAGCTACTCTGGGGCCAACGTCCTGACTTTC | TRBJ2-6 | TRBD2 | . | TRBV5-1
CASSDRLAGEDTQYF | TGCGCCAGCAGTGATAGACTAGCGGGAGAAGATACGCAGTATTTT | TRBJ2-3 | TRBD2 | . | TRBV10-2
CASRKIQVTGELFF | TGCGCCAGCAGGAAAATACAGGTCACCGGGGAGCTGTTTTTT | TRBJ2-2 | . | . | TRBV4-1
CASSSGSYEQYF | TGCGCCAGCAGTAGCGGGAGCTACGAGCAGTACTTC | TRBJ2-7 | TRBD2 | . | TRBV10-1
CASSSTGTSGSSYNEQFF | TGCGCCAGCAGCTCTACCGGGACTAGCGGGAGCTCCTACAATGAGCAGTTCTTC | TRBJ2-1 | TRBD2 | . | TRBV5-1
CASSESTGGSGNTIYF | TGCGCCAGCAGTGAGTCGACAGGGGGATCTGGAAACACCATATATTTT | TRBJ1-3 | TRBD1 | . | TRBV10-2
CAWTTGYNSPLHF | TGTGCCTGGACCACAGGGTATAATTCACCCCTCCACTTT | TRBJ1-6 | . | . | TRBV30
CASSHASVAISGNTIYF | TGCGCCAGCAGCCACGCTTCGGTAGCGATCTCTGGAAACACCATATATTTT | TRBJ1-3 | . | . | TRBV4-1
CASSVLAGDTGELFF | TGTGCCAGCAGTGTACTAGCGGGGGACACCGGGGAGCTGTTTTTT | TRBJ2-2 | TRBD2 | once | TRBV2
CASSSSDVSGRGITDTQYF | TGTGCCAGCAGCTCGAGCGATGTTAGCGGGAGGGGTATAACCGATACGCAGTATTTT | TRBJ2-3 | TRBD2 | . | TRBV5-5
CASSLFGGAYEQYF | TGTGCCAGCAGTTTGTTCGGGGGAGCCTACGAGCAGTACTTC | TRBJ2-7 | . | . | TRBV27
CASSPRTGSDDSPLHF | TGTGCCAGCAGCCCCCGGACAGGGAGCGACGATTCACCCCTCCACTTT | TRBJ1-6 | TRBD1 | few | TRBV9
CASSDGRAGNTIYF | TGTGCCAGCAGTGACGGGCGGGCGGGAAACACCATATATTTT | TRBJ1-3 | . | . | TRBV2
CASSSLLAGGRTDTQYF | TGTGCCAGCAGCTCTCTACTAGCGGGAGGGCGCACAGATACGCAGTATTTT | TRBJ2-3 | TRBD2 | once | TRBV14
CASSSQQGYYGYTF | TGTGCCAGCAGTTCCCAGCAGGGATACTATGGCTACACCTTC | TRBJ1-2 | . | . | TRBV28
CAISGQDSGANVLTF | TGTGCCATCAGTGGGCAGGACTCTGGGGCCAACGTCCTGACTTTC | TRBJ2-6 | . | . | TRBV10-3
CATSDSTLPWEAFF | TGTGCCACCAGTGATTCCACGCTACCCTGGGAAGCTTTCTTT | TRBJ1-1 | . | . | TRBV24-1
CASSSRRVSGRAENEQFF | TGTGCCAGCAGCTCCCGAAGGGTTAGCGGGAGGGCCGAAAATGAGCAGTTCTTC | TRBJ2-1 | TRBD2 | . | TRBV11-3
CASSSDRERNGYTF | TGCGCCAGCAGTTCGGACAGGGAGAGGAATGGCTACACCTTC | TRBJ1-2 | TRBD1 | . | TRBV5-1
CASSSRPGEGYTF | TGTGCCAGCAGTTCTCGGCCGGGAGAGGGCTACACCTTC | TRBJ1-2 | . | once | TRBV6-5
CASSLYPPTSGRTNTGELFF | TGTGCCAGCAGTTTATACCCCCCTACTAGCGGGAGGACGAACACCGGGGAGCTGTTTTTT | TRBJ2-2 | TRBD2 | . | TRBV27
CASSEAYRDYGYTF | TGTGCCAGCAGTGAAGCGTACAGGGACTATGGCTACACCTTC | TRBJ1-2 | . | . | TRBV6-1
CASSPVETQYF | TGTGCCAGCAGCCCCGTAGAGACCCAGTACTTC | TRBJ2-5 | . | many | TRBV7-8
CASSQREQGGYTF | TGTGCCAGCAGCCAACGGGAGCAGGGTGGCTACACCTTC | TRBJ1-2 | . | . | TRBV14
CASSGRAGKRADTQYF | TGTGCCAGCAGCGGGCGAGCCGGGAAGCGTGCAGATACGCAGTATTTT | TRBJ2-3 | . | . | TRBV7-2
CASSLGGTQTYNEQFF | TGTGCCAGCAGCTTAGGAGGGACTCAGACCTACAATGAGCAGTTCTTC | TRBJ2-1 | . | . | TRBV7-2
CASSTGGASSYEQYF | TGTGCCAGCAGCACAGGCGGGGCGAGCTCCTACGAGCAGTACTTC | TRBJ2-7 | . | . | TRBV7-6
CASSPGVTDTQYF | TGTGCCAGCAGCCCAGGGGTCACAGATACGCAGTATTTT | TRBJ2-3 | . | . | TRBV27
CASSQVREQPQHF | TGTGCCAGCAGCCAAGTGAGGGAGCAGCCCCAGCATTTT | TRBJ1-5 | . | few | TRBV4-2
CASSMQGGSYEQYF | TGTGCCAGTAGTATGCAGGGGGGCTCCTACGAGCAGTACTTC | TRBJ2-7 | . | . | TRBV19
CASSLASGYEQYF | TGCGCCAGCAGCTTGGCTTCGGGCTACGAGCAGTACTTC | TRBJ2-7 | . | . | TRBV5-1
CAWSGDNSYEQYF | TGTGCCTGGAGCGGGGATAACTCCTACGAGCAGTACTTC | TRBJ2-7 | . | . | TRBV30
CASSYRRTTNEQFF | TGTGCCAGCAGTTACCGGAGGACGACCAATGAGCAGTTCTTC | TRBJ2-1 | . | . | TRBV6-5
CASSQGGPEQYF | TGTGCCAGCAGCCAAGGAGGGCCCGAGCAGTACTTC | TRBJ2-7 | . | . | TRBV3-1/TRBV3-2
CASSRRDMDYEQYF | TGCGCCAGCAGCAGACGGGACATGGACTACGAGCAGTACTTC | TRBJ2-7 | . | . | TRBV4-1
CAISELQTGSAEQYF | TGTGCCATCAGTGAGCTACAGACAGGGTCGGCCGAGCAGTACTTC | TRBJ2-7 | TRBD1 | . | TRBV10-3
CASSPSPGTYEQYF | TGTGCCAGCAGCCCAAGCCCGGGGACCTACGAGCAGTACTTC | TRBJ2-7 | . | . | TRBV7-6
CASSASGTSGSYTQYF | TGTGCCAGCAGTGCGTCCGGGACTAGCGGGAGTTATACGCAGTATTTT | TRBJ2-3 | TRBD2 | . | TRBV6-1
CASSLPSEQYF | TGTGCCAGTAGTCTCCCCTCCGAGCAGTACTTC | TRBJ2-7 | . | . | TRBV19
CASSLTQGLATGELFF | TGTGCCAGCAGTTTAACACAGGGGCTGGCCACCGGGGAGCTGTTTTTT | TRBJ2-2 | TRBD1 | . | TRBV27
CASSDGGMENEQFF | TGCGCCAGCAGTGATGGCGGGATGGAAAATGAGCAGTTCTTC | TRBJ2-1 | . | . | TRBV10-1
CASSSRGDYYQETQYF | TGCGCCAGCAGCTCACGTGGAGACTACTACCAAGAGACCCAGTACTTC | TRBJ2-5 | . | . | TRBV5-1
CASSVGLADSYEQYF | TGTGCCAGCAGCGTAGGACTAGCGGATTCCTACGAGCAGTACTTC | TRBJ2-7 | TRBD2 | . | TRBV9
CASSPLLAGGADTQYF | TGTGCCAGCAGCCCCTTACTAGCGGGGGGAGCAGATACGCAGTATTTT | TRBJ2-3 | TRBD2 | . | TRBV14
CSVAGQPPGELFF | TGCAGCGTTGCGGGACAGCCCCCAGGGGAGCTGTTTTTT | TRBJ2-2 | TRBD1 | . | TRBV29-1